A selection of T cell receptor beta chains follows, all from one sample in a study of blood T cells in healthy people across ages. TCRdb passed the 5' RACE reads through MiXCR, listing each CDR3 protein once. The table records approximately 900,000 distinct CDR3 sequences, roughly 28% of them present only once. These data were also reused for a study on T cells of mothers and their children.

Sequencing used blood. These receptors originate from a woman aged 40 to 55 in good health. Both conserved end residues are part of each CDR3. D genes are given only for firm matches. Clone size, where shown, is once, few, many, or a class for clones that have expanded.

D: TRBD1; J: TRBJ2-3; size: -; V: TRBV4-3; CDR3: CASGQRDRAGDTQYF; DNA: TGCGCCAGCGGCCAACGGGACAGGGCGGGAGATACGCAGTATTTT
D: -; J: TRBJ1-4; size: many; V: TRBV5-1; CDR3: CASSLAPPGTNEKRFF; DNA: TGCGCCAGCAGCTTGGCGCCTCCGGGAACTAATGAAAAACGGTTTTTT
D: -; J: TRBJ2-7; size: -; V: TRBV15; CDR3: CATSRWGGGTDEQYF; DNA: TGTGCCACCAGCAGGTGGGGAGGGGGAACCGACGAGCAGTACTTC
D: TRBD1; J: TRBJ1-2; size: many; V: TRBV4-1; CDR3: CASSQAIGTGWYGYTF; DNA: TGCGCCAGCAGCCAAGCGATAGGGACAGGGTGGTATGGCTACACCTTC
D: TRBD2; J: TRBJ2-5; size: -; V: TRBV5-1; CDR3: CASSSGTTQETQYF; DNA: TGCGCCAGCAGCTCGGGGACTACTCAAGAGACCCAGTACTTC
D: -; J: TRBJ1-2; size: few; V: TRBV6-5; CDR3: CASSYSAAGYGYTF; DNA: TGTGCCAGCAGTTACTCCGCCGCCGGCTATGGCTACACCTTC
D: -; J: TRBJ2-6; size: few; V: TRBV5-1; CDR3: CASSLVSGASSGANVLTF; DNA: TGCGCCAGCAGCTTGGTGTCAGGGGCCAGCTCTGGGGCCAACGTCCTGACTTTC
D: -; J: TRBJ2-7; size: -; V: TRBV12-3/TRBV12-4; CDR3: CASSLRAGFDEQYF; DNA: TGTGCCAGCAGTTTGCGGGCAGGCTTCGACGAGCAGTACTTC
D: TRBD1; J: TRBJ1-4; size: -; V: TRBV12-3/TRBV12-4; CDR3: CASSPRTGGWEKLFF; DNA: TGTGCCAGCAGTCCCCGGACAGGGGGCTGGGAAAAACTGTTTTTT
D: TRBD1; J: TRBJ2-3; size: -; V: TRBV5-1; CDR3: CASSPDRGFADTQYF; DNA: TGCGCCAGCAGCCCAGACAGGGGTTTTGCAGATACGCAGTATTTT
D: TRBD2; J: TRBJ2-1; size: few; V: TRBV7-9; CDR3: CASSFRAGGRISYNEQFF; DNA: TGTGCCAGCAGCTTTCGAGCGGGGGGGCGTATATCCTACAATGAGCAGTTCTTC
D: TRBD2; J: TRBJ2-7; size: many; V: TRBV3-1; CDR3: CASSQPGLANPEQYF; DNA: TGTGCCAGCAGCCAACCGGGACTAGCAAATCCCGAGCAGTACTTC
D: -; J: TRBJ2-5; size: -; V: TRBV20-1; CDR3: CSARDSRLETQYF; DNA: TGCAGTGCTAGAGACTCCCGGTTAGAGACCCAGTACTTC
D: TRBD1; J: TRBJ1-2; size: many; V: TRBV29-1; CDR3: CSCSPGQGYGYTF; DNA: TGCAGCTGTTCGCCGGGACAGGGGTATGGCTACACCTTC
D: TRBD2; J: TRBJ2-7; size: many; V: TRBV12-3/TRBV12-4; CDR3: CASSLNGGFSYEQYF; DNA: TGTGCCAGCAGTTTGAACGGGGGGTTCTCCTACGAGCAGTACTTC
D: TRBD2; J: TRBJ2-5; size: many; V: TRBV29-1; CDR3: CSVGLADRNKETQYF; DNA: TGCAGCGTTGGACTAGCGGACAGAAATAAAGAGACCCAGTACTTC
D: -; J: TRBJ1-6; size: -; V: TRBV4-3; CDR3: CASSQEYQGNSPPHF; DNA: TGCGCCAGCAGCCAAGAGTACCAGGGGAATTCACCCCCCCACTTT
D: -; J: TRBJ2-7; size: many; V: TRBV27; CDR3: CASSLMGETEQYF; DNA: TGTGCCAGCAGTTTAATGGGCGAGACCGAGCAGTACTTC
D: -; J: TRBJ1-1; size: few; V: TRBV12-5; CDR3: CARGLGTGEAFF; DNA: TGTGCTAGGGGTTTGGGTACAGGTGAAGCTTTCTTT
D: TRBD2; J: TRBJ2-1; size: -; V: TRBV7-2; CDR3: CASGPSGGEYNEQFF; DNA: TGTGCCAGCGGCCCAAGCGGGGGGGAATACAATGAGCAGTTCTTC
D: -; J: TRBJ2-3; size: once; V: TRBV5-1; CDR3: CASSLGSVAGGPTDTQYF; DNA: TGCGCCAGCAGCTTGGGGTCCGTTGCGGGTGGACCCACAGATACGCAGTATTTT
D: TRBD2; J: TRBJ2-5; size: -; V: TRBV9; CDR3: CASSVGGASGGQREQYF; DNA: TGTGCCAGCAGCGTAGGAGGGGCTAGCGGGGGGCAACGGGAGCAGTACTTC
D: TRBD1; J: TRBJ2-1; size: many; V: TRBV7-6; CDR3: CASSGETGVGEQFF; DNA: TGTGCCAGCAGCGGCGAGACAGGGGTTGGTGAGCAGTTCTTC
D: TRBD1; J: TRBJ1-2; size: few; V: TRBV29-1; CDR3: CSFVGQGDGYTF; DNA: TGCAGCTTTGTTGGACAGGGTGATGGCTACACCTTC
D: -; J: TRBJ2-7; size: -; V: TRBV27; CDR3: CASSLSMRGLSPYEQYF; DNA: TGTGCCAGCAGTTTAAGCATGCGCGGACTATCCCCCTACGAGCAGTACTTC
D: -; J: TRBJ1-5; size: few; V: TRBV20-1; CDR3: CSAEKQANQPQHF; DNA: TGCAGTGCGGAAAAACAGGCTAATCAGCCCCAGCATTTT
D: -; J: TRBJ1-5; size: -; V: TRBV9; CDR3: CASSGFLGPTKQPQHF; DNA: TGTGCCAGCAGCGGTTTTTTGGGTCCTACGAAACAGCCCCAGCATTTT